This TCR beta chain emerged from a study of T-cell reconstitution after alpha-beta-depleted transplantation in children. CDR3 size: 15 residues. Germline CDR1 reads SGHTA; CDR2 reads FQGNSA. The V end lost 1 base, the J end lost 2 bases, and 8 bases lay between the germline ends. Unique molecular identifiers were incorporated when the TCRbeta library was constructed. TCRdb re-analysed the PCR reads in MiXCR, keeping a single row per CDR3 protein. This table has 200,000 to 250,000 distinct CDR3 sequences, about 9.6% appearing once. This clonotype was counted many times. Specimen: PBMCs from the stem cell graft donor, collected from the stem cell graft. This TCR was sampled from a human donor who donated a stem cell graft to a child with SCID. V is TRBV7-2 and J is TRBJ1-4; D not certain. In nucleotides, the CDR3 is TGTGCCAGCAGCTTAGGCGGCAAGACTAATGAAAAACTGTTTTTT. Its translation is CASSLGGKTNEKLFF. The entire variable domain, with the rest obtained from reference TRBV7-2 and TRBJ1-4, is as follows: GAGVSQSPSNKVTEKGKDVELRCDPISGHTALYWYRQSLGQGLEFLIYFQGNSAPDKSGLPSDRFSAERTGGSVSTLTIQRTQQEDSAVYLCASSLGGKTNEKLFFGSGTQLSVL.